These 7 T cell receptor beta chains were all obtained from the same sample, sequenced in a study of cytomegalovirus exposure and HLA in healthy donors. This PCR relied on a set of 60 Vbeta primers and 13 Jbeta primers. Method: immunoSEQ multiplex PCR; TCRdb's copy keeps in-frame clones and lacks some. The data contain 210,000 or so clones, roughly 84% of them seen just once; the ten biggest clones take up 1.4%. The sequencing sample was made of PBMCs. These receptor sequences come from a girl under 18 in good health and CMV-seronegative.

V gene TRBV9 combines with J gene TRBJ1-1; D not certain. Germline values: CDR1 SGDLS, CDR2 YYNGEE. The CDR3 runs to 13 residues. Trimming pared 4 bases from V and 8 bases from J, leaving 15 bases between. CDR3 residues: CASSPAESLEAFF. The CDR3 nucleotides read TGTGCCAGCAGCCCCGCCGAATCACTCGAAGCTTTCTTT.

The chain combines TRBV5-1 with TRBJ2-7; 8 bases are a match to TRBD1. The CDR3 covers 15 residues. V shed 2 bases, J shed 2 bases, and the junction held 6 bases outside the gene matches. CDR1 SGHRS and CDR2 YFSETQ come from the germline V gene. The CDR3 DNA reads TGCGCCAGCAGCTTCGGGACAGGTCCACCCTACGAGCAGTACTTC. This gives the protein CASSFGTGPPYEQYF.

The chain carries TRBV15 and TRBJ1-4, with 8 bases lining up with TRBD1. The germline CDR1 and CDR2 sequences are LNHNV and YYDKDF (reference sequence). V lost 5 bases to trimming and J lost 8 bases; unmatched junction nucleotides: 10. This CDR3 has 15 residues. CDR3 DNA: TGTGCCACCAGCGCCCCGGACAGGGATGGGGAAAAACTGTTTTTT. It codes for CATSAPDRDGEKLFF.

This sequence joins TRBV27 and TRBJ2-5; 7 nucleotides agree with TRBD1. Germline V gene data show CDR1 as MNHEY and CDR2 as SMNVEV (reference sequence). J was trimmed by 1 base and V by 5 bases; bases with no gene match: 13. This CDR3 is built from 17 residues. CDR3 sequence: CASSTQWTGLAQETQYF. CDR3 sequence (DNA): TGTGCCAGCAGTACCCAATGGACAGGATTAGCCCAAGAGACCCAGTACTTC.

The chain couples TRBV4-1 to TRBJ2-2; D is possibly TRBD1 (6 bases). Germline CDR1 MGHRA, CDR2 YSYEKL. The CDR3 extends over 17 amino acids. V lost 3 bases and J 4 bases, leaving 18 bases between the germline ends. The CDR3 spells CASSHPRGGWGTGELFF. The DNA of the CDR3 is TGCGCCAGCAGCCATCCTCGAGGGGGATGGGGCACCGGGGAGCTGTTTTTT.

V gene TRBV25-1 combines with J gene TRBJ1-2; 11 bases fit TRBD1. Germline V CDR1 and CDR2: MGHDK, SYGVNS. The CDR3 runs 14 residues. J lost 4 bases, V lost 7 bases, and 5 bases had no gene match. CDR3 nucleotides: TGTGCCAGCACCGGGACAGGGGGACCCTATGGCTACACCTTC. Its protein is CASTGTGGPYGYTF.

This sequence joins TRBV2 and TRBJ2-7, with D hard to call. Trimming stripped 1 base from V and 0 bases from J, with 7 bases between. CDR1 and CDR2 (germline): SNHLY, FYNNEI. The CDR3 extends over 14 amino acids. The CDR3 is CASSEGVRSYEQYF. Written as DNA, the CDR3 is TGTGCCAGCAGTGAAGGAGTGCGCTCCTACGAGCAGTACTTC.